This T cell receptor (beta chain) was sequenced during a study of blood T cells in healthy people across ages (dated by TCRdb to 2015 to 2017). Looking at the study overall: Template switching captured roughly one uniquely barcoded TCR beta cDNA molecule per two T cells in model experiments. The study analyzed two additional independent replicas of 1 million unique cDNA reads from the same blood draw for two donors, one aged 18 to 30 and one aged 80 or older. The donors were split into four age groups: young (average approximately 16 years), middle-aged (39), aged (more than 55) and long-lived (roughly 88). The study measured age-related changes in TCR beta repertoire diversity using deep sequencing normalized with unique cDNA molecular identifiers. To avoid experimental bias, donors of different ages were spread randomly across the sequencing lanes. Results and caveats for the whole study, not just this receptor: Observed TCR beta diversity per million T cells fell roughly linearly with age, and a significant reduction was already apparent by age roughly 40. The CMV infection status of donors was not known, potentially confounding age-related changes in expanded clonotypes. Conclusive comparison of naive and antigen-experienced compartments was prevented by the profiling of bulk unsorted PBMCs. Estimates of total diversity from one million sequenced T cells were regarded as lower bounds and underestimates. The long-lived group showed more naive CD4+ T cells, fewer expanded clones and increased TCR diversity than the aged group, suggesting age selection. The percentage of naive T cells measured by flow cytometry correlated strongly with observed TCR beta diversity.

Systemically healthy Caucasian individuals from Russia, roughly 40 in total and aged 6 to 90 years, were included as donors. Ten milliliters of peripheral blood were drawn from each donor into EDTA-treated Vacutainer tubes. Ficoll-Paque density-gradient centrifugation was used to isolate PBMCs, with at least 7 million obtained per sample. Total RNA was extracted from PBMCs with Trizol reagent, with at least 6 micrograms obtained per sample. For every donor, an aliquot of PBMCs went through flow cytometry to measure the percentages of naive CD45RAhigh/CD27high T cells. CDR1 and CDR2 were assigned from the germline V gene (reference sequence) as DFQATT and SNEGSKA. V is reduced by 7 bases and J by 0 bases, leaving a spacing of 9 bases between them. CDR3 length: 12 amino acids, cysteine to phenylalanine. The entry retains the CDR3 DNA only, 36 bases that are in frame from base 1. The library was made by 5' RACE. Sequencing used an Illumina HiSeq 2500. A second PCR of roughly 7 to 12 cycles was run with a J-beta primer mix and a sample-barcoded 5' primer. A template-switch 5' adaptor carrying 12 random nucleotides introduced a unique molecular identifier onto each TCR beta cDNA molecule. Each sample yielded at least 3 million CDR3-containing paired-end reads. First-strand cDNA was synthesized from all RNA with the Mint cDNA synthesis kit, primed by a TRBC-specific oligonucleotide. Following uracil-DNA glycosylase treatment, a first 18-cycle PCR with universal primers M1SS and BC2_uni_R was performed on all cDNA. Per the authors' processing: Normalization of each sample was performed by random selection of 1 million high-quality reads, each carrying a distinct molecular identifier. Reads with shared molecular identifiers were discarded instead of being binned into consensus sequences. MiTCR, set to a Q25 quality threshold and the strictest error-elimination algorithm, was used for CDR3 identification, clonotype clustering and error correction. Lower-bound total TCR beta diversity was estimated with a nonparametric unseen species model using Euler transformation. The raw public data were reprocessed by TCRdb itself: fastp quality trimming at Q25, MiXCR clonotype calling, in-frame beta chains only. Here each entry gathers all rows of one CDR3 protein and keeps the most common genes and DNA. The V and J calls and clone size come from TCRdb's table, not from the authors' own analysis. This sample holds around 1.7 million distinct CDR3 sequences; 25% to 30% were observed only once. Less than 9.5% of the sample lies in the top ten.

This clonotype came up once. Its antigen is not yet known. No clone much larger than this one lies a single base away; base qualities are absent. One read alone makes for weak evidence. This TCR derives from a woman aged 25 to 39 in good health. The V gene is TRBV20-1 and the J gene is TRBJ2-5; the D gene is perhaps TRBD2, on 5 matching bases. The specimen was blood. The sequenced DNA is TGCAGTGTTCGAGCGGACCAAGAGACCCAGTACTTC. Protein translation: CSVRADQETQYF.